This T cell receptor beta chain was sequenced for a study of T cell repertoires in cytomegalovirus infection. Study overall: Public TCR beta signatures provided an indication of both CMV infection and a matching HLA type. The study, taken as a whole, reports: Based on cumulative public TCR beta family frequency, carriers of CMV plus the relevant HLA were identified. Across the ex vivo response, the dominant clonotypes were HLA-C-restricted CMV-specific TCR beta clonotypes.

This clonotype turned up a few times. Its target is unknown. TCRdb processed the reads anew with MiXCR; each CDR3 protein has one entry. The sample yields about 680,000 distinct CDR3 sequences, approximately 24% seen once. The V gene end was trimmed by 0 bases and the J gene end by 8 bases; junction bases not matched to a gene: 7. Germline CDR1 is SGHDN and CDR2 is FVKESK. CDR3 length: 15 amino acids. The TCR originated in a human donor in good health (CMV status not recorded). Some clones in this sample may be carry-over from other donors' samples. The V and J genes are TRBV14 and TRBJ2-1; 7 positions agree with TRBD2. Sequenced input: CD8+ T cells from PBMCs. The CDR3 nucleotides read TGTGCCAGCAGCCAAGAGCAGGCCGGGGGGTATGAGCAGTTCTTC. Protein product: CASSQEQAGGYEQFF.